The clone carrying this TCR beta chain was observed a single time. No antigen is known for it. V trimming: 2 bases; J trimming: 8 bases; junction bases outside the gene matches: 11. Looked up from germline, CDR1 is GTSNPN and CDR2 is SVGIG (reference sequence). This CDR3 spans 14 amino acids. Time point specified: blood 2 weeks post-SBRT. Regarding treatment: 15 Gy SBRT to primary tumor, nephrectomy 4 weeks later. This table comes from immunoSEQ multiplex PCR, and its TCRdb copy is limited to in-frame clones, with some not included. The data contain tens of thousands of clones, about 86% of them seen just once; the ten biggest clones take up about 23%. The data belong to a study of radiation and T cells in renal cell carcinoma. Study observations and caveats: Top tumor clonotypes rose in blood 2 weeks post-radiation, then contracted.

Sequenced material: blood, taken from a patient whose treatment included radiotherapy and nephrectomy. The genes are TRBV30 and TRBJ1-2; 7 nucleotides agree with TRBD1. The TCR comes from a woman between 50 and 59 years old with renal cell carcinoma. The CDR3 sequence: CAWSWSGTEGGYTF. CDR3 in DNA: TGTGCCTGGAGTTGGTCCGGGACAGAAGGCGGCTACACCTTC.